This T cell receptor beta chain is from a study of cytomegalovirus exposure and HLA in healthy donors. Regarding this clone: Its antigen is currently unknown.

Primers for the PCR totalled 60 Vbeta and 13 Jbeta. The protocol was immunoSEQ multiplex PCR, while the TCRdb copy is restricted to in-frame clones and leaves out a portion. The sample holds about 190,000 clones, roughly four fifths seen once. V dropped 6 bases and J dropped 5; count of bases not matched to a gene: 9. The CDR3 runs to 15 residues. CDR1 is MNHEY, CDR2 SVGAGI, per germline. Overall study results and limits: What a later analysis showed was that several of the most significant clusters appeared linked to common viral pathogens.

Sequencing was carried out using PBMCs. This TCR came from a woman aged 30 to 39 in good health and CMV-seropositive. This chain links TRBV6-5 with TRBJ2-5, with 10 positions matching TRBD2. CDR3 residues: CASRRAGGPSETQYF. In nucleotides, the CDR3 is TGTGCCAGCAGGCGAGCGGGAGGGCCGTCGGAGACCCAGTACTTC.